The rows below give T cell receptor beta chains drawn from one sample of a study of post-analysis software for immune sequencing data. Via MiXCR, TCRdb re-called the PCR reads, giving one row per CDR3 protein. The sample lists about 620,000 distinct CDR3 sequences, 44% occurring once. Sequenced: blood. The receptors shown here come from a girl aged 5-17 years with multiple sclerosis. The CDR3 runs from the conserved cysteine through the conserved F or W. D genes are given only for firm matches. Clone size is given for some rows only: seen once, a few or many times, or a class if the clone is expanded.

>TRBV14|.|.|TRBJ1-1
TGTGCCAGCAGCCAAGAGTCAGGTGCGGGGGCTGAAGCTTTCTTT
CASSQESGAGAEAFF
>TRBV12-3/TRBV12-4|.|.|TRBJ1-2
TGTGCCAGCAGCCGCCGGGGCTATGGCTACACCTTC
CASSRRGYGYTF
>TRBV6-5|few|.|TRBJ1-4
TGTGCCAGCAAGTCCTTCAATGAAAAACTGTTTTTT
CASKSFNEKLFF
>TRBV11-2|.|TRBD2|TRBJ2-7
TGTGCCAGCAGCTTAGGGGTTGTGTGGACTAGCGGAGCTTCCTACAATGAGCAGTACTTC
CASSLGVVWTSGASYNEQYF
>TRBV12-3/TRBV12-4|few|TRBD1|TRBJ1-2
TGTGCCAGCACCCTAGCACGAACAGGGGGCACCGGCTACACCTTC
CASTLARTGGTGYTF
>TRBV6-5|.|.|TRBJ2-5
TGTGCCAGCAGTTTGGCGGGACGTTCAGAGACCCAGTACTTC
CASSLAGRSETQYF
>TRBV5-4|.|.|TRBJ2-1
TGTGCCAGCAGCCCATCCAGTCTATCCTACAATGAGCAGTTCTTC
CASSPSSLSYNEQFF
>TRBV6-5|.|TRBD2|TRBJ2-7
TGTGCCAGCAGTTACGGCAGCGGGAGCCCCTACGAGCAGTACTTC
CASSYGSGSPYEQYF
>TRBV5-1|.|.|TRBJ2-7
TGCGCCAGCAGCCCGGGACATTTGGGATCGTACGAGCAGTACTTC
CASSPGHLGSYEQYF
>TRBV27|once|.|TRBJ2-7
TGTGCCAGCAGTTTCTCTGGCAGGAAATCATACGAGCAGTACTTC
CASSFSGRKSYEQYF
>TRBV5-5|many|.|TRBJ1-2
TGTGCCAGCAGATACGGGACTTCGGAGGGCTACACCTTC
CASRYGTSEGYTF
>TRBV5-1|few|TRBD2|TRBJ2-1
TGCGCCAGCAGCCCAGCGGGAGCGGACAATGAGCAGTTCTTC
CASSPAGADNEQFF
>TRBV29-1|.|TRBD1|TRBJ2-5
TGCAGCATTGGACAGGGGAAAGAGACCCAGTACTTC
CSIGQGKETQYF
>TRBV20-1|few|TRBD1|TRBJ1-2
TGCAGTGCCGGGACAGGGGGCGGTGGCTACACCTTC
CSAGTGGGGYTF
>TRBV5-1|.|TRBD2|TRBJ2-3
TGCGCCAGCAGCGCCGGGGGGGCCACAGATACGCAGTATTTT
CASSAGGATDTQYF
>TRBV12-3/TRBV12-4|once|TRBD2|TRBJ2-1
TGTGCCAGCAGTTCCCGGGAAACTAGCGGAACCTACAATGAGCAGTTCTTC
CASSSRETSGTYNEQFF
>TRBV6-2/TRBV6-3|few|.|TRBJ2-1
TGTGCCAGCAGTTACTCAGCAAACTACAATGAGCAGTTCTTC
CASSYSANYNEQFF
>TRBV18|few|.|TRBJ2-3
TGTGCCAGCTCACCACCCATCATTCGGGCAGATCGCACAGATACGCAGTGTTTT
CASSPPIIRADRTDTQCF
>TRBV7-2|.|.|TRBJ2-3
TGTGCCAGCAGCTTAGGTATAGGCGGGGGCGCGACAGATACGCAGTATTTT
CASSLGIGGGATDTQYF
>TRBV29-1|few|TRBD1|TRBJ2-7
TGCAGCGTTGAGGGAGACAGGGTCTACGAGCAGTACTTC
CSVEGDRVYEQYF
>TRBV20-1|.|.|TRBJ1-5
TGCAGTGCTAGAGAAGGGGGGAAGCCCCAGCATTTT
CSAREGGKPQHF
>TRBV6-5|few|TRBD1|TRBJ1-4
TGTGCCAGCAGCCACAGGGGAACTAATGAAAAACTGTTTTTT
CASSHRGTNEKLFF
>TRBV6-1|.|TRBD2|TRBJ2-5
TGTGCCAGCAGTGAATTACTAGCGCCCCAAGAGACCCAGTACTTC
CASSELLAPQETQYF
>TRBV12-3/TRBV12-4|.|.|TRBJ1-1
TGTGCCGGCAGTTTCCAGGCGATGAACACTGAAGCTTTCTTT
CAGSFQAMNTEAFF
>TRBV20-1|.|.|TRBJ2-1
TGCAGTGCTAGGCCCAGCCCAACTAATTACAATGAGCAGTTCTTC
CSARPSPTNYNEQFF
>TRBV12-3/TRBV12-4|few|.|TRBJ2-1
TGTGCCAGCAGTTCTCCAGACGACGATGAGCAGTTCTTC
CASSSPDDDEQFF
>TRBV30|.|.|TRBJ1-2
TGTGCCTGGTCAGGCTATGGCTACACCTTC
CAWSGYGYTF